This record concerns one T cell receptor (beta chain) sequence. This clone has more than one count but fewer than ten. The specificity of this receptor is unknown. One base away there is no much larger clone; base qualities are not given. The immunoSEQ Assay, a bias-controlled multiplex PCR, was used to amplify TCRbeta CDR3 regions from genomic DNA. The authors processed their data as follows. Nucleated cell counts per sample were estimated from amplification of reference gene primers within the assay. Sequence reads were collapsed and filtered to measure the absolute abundance of every unique TCRbeta CDR3 rearrangement. For each sample, productive Simpson clonality was calculated as the square root of Simpson's diversity index across productive rearrangements. TCRdb re-hosts the immuneACCESS table, in-frame sequences only. Its copies lack some clones; in the studies checked, an unresolved V gene accounts for under half of them, and the cause for the rest is not known. That table furnishes V, J and clone size, whereas the DNA furnished D and trimming. For this sample the table gives 75,000 to 95,000 clones, of which roughly 90% were detected only once. The ten largest make up around 2.6% of the sample.

Each collaborating institution followed its own protocols to collect whole blood in K2EDTA tubes. For TCRbeta analysis, collaborators shipped samples in one of three forms: frozen whole blood, isolated PBMCs, or DNA extracted from either of those sample types. The data were obtained in a study of blood T cell repertoires in COVID-19 (dated by TCRdb to the early 2020s). At the level of the whole study: Samples from collaborators originated in the United States, Italy and Spain and spanned both the acute and convalescent phases of COVID-19. The material from the prospective study consisted of cDNA or gDNA derived from T cells, B-cell-depleted T cells, or PBMCs. Subjects who had been exposed to COVID-19, were actively infected with it, or had recovered from it provided the deeply sampled blood TCRbeta repertoires that made up the dataset. The repertoires were released in a freely available public database intended as a resource for research on the immune response to SARS-CoV-2. Samples came from the ongoing ImmuneRACE study (first 160 participants) plus 1,254 subjects from 6 global collaborators. Sample metadata almost always included a de-identified subject ID, COVID-19 status, age in years and sex. Where HLA class I and class II types were available, the types were taken from metadata supplied by the sample provider, not from assay-based typing.

What the authors observed across the whole study: The quantity of clinical and demographic metadata differed by source and by participant and was supplied without curation.

As encoded in the germline V gene, CDR1 is SGHVS while CDR2 is FNYEAQ. The CDR3 goes from the cysteine to the phenylalanine over 16 residues. Only the CDR3 part of the read is kept: 48 bases, read in frame from the first base. V is shortened by 1 base, J by 4 bases, and the region joining them spans 17 bases. The source is a human donor in a cohort sampled during active COVID-19. Sequencing input: peripheral blood. The chain is assembled from TRBV7-6 and TRBJ2-7; TRBD1 might be the D gene, on 7 matching bases. The CDR3 region has the sequence CASSLGGGDRLYEQYF. The sequence in DNA is TGTGCCAGCAGCTTAGGTGGCGGGGACAGACTTTACGAGCAGTACTTC.